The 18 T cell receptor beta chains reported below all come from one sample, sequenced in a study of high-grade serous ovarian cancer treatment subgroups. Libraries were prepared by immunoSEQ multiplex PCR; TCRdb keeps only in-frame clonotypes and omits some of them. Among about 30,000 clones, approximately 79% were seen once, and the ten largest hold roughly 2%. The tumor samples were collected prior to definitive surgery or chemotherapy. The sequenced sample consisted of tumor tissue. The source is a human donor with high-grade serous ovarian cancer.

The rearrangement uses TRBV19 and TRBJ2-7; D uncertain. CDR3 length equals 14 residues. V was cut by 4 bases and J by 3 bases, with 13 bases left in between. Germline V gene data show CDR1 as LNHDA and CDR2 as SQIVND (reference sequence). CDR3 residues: CASSTRVEGYEQYF. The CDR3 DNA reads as TGTGCCAGTAGTACCCGGGTAGAAGGCTACGAGCAGTACTTC.

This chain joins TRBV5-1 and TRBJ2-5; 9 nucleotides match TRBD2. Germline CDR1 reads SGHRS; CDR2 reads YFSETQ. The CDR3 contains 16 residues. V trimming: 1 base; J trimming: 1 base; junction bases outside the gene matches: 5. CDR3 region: CASSLFSGSSQETQYF. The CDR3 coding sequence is TGCGCCAGCAGCTTGTTTAGCGGGAGTTCCCAAGAGACCCAGTACTTC.

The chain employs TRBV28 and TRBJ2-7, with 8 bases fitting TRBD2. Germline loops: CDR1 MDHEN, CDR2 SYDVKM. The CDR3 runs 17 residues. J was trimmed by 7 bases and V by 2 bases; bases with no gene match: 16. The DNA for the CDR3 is TGTGCCAGCAGTTTAAGTACGGGAGGGCCCTTCGTGGGGGAGCAGTACTTC. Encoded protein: CASSLSTGGPFVGEQYF.

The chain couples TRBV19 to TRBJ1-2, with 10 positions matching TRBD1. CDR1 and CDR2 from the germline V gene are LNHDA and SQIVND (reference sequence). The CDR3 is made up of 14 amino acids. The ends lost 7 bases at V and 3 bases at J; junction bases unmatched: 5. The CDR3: CASTGTGAYYGYTF. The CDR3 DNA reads TGTGCCAGTACCGGGACAGGGGCTTACTATGGCTACACCTTC. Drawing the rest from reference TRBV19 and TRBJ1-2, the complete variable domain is DGGITQSPKYLFRKEGQNVTLSCEQNLNHDAMYWYRQDPGQGLRLIYYSQIVNDFQKGDIAEGYSVSREKKESFPLTVTSAQKNPTAFYLCASTGTGAYYGYTFGSGTRLTVV.

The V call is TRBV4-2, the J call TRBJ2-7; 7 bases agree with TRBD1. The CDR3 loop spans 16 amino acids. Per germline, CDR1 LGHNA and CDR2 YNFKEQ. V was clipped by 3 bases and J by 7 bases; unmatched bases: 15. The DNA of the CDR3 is TGTGCCAGCAGCCATACCACGGGACAGTCCTCCTCTGAGCAGTACTTC. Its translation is CASSHTTGQSSSEQYF.

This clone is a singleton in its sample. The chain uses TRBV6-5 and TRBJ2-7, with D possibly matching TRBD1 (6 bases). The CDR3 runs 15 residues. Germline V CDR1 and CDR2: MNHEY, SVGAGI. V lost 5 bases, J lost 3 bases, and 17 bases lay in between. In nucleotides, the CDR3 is TGTGCCAGCAGTACTCGGCCCGGGACAATCTACGAGCAGTACTTC. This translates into CASSTRPGTIYEQYF.

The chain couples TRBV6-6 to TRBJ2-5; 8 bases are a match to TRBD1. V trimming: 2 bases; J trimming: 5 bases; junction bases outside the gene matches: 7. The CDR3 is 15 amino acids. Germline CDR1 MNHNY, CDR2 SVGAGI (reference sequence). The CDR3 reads CASSYSPGGGETQYF. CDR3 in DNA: TGTGCCAGCAGTTACAGCCCAGGGGGCGGGGAGACCCAGTACTTC.

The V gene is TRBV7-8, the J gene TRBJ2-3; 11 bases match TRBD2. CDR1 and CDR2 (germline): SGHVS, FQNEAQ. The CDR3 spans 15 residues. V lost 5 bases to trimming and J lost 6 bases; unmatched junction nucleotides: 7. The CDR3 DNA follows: TGTGCCAGCAGCAAACTAGCGGGAGTGACGGATACGCAGTATTTT. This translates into CASSKLAGVTDTQYF. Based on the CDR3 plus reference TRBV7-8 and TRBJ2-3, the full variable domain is GAGVSQSPRYKVAKRGQDVALRCDPISGHVSLFWYQQALGQGPEFLTYFQNEAQLDKSGLPSDRFFAERPEGSVSTLKIQRTQQEDSAVYLCASSKLAGVTDTQYFGPGTRLTVL.

CDR3 sequence (DNA): TGCGCCAGCAGCTTGGGGGGCGACTCCTACAATGAGCAGTTCTTC. It translates to CASSLGGDSYNEQFF. J is TRBJ2-1 and V is TRBV5-1; perhaps TRBD1 as D (5 bases). Per germline, CDR1 SGHRS and CDR2 YFSETQ. V was shortened by 0 bases and J by 0 bases, with 7 bases between the two germline ends. This CDR3 spans 15 amino acids.

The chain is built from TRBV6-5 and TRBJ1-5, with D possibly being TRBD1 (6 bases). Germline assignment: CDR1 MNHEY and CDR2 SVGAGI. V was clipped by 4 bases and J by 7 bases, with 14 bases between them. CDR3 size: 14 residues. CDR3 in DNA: TGTGCCAGCAGTTTAAGGGGGGCTCGCCAGCCCCAGCATTTT. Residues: CASSLRGARQPQHF.

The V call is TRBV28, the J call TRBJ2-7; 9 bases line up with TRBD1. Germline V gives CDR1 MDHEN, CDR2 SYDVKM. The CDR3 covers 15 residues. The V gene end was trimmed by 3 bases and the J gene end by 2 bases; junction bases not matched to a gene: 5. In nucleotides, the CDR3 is TGTGCCAGCAGTTTTGGGGACAGGGCGACCTACGAGCAGTACTTC. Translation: CASSFGDRATYEQYF. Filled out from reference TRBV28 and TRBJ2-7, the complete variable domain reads DVKVTQSSRYLVKRTGEKVFLECVQDMDHENMFWYRQDPGLGLRLIYFSYDVKMKEKGDIPEGYSVSREKKERFSLILESASTNQTSMYLCASSFGDRATYEQYFGPGTRLTVT.

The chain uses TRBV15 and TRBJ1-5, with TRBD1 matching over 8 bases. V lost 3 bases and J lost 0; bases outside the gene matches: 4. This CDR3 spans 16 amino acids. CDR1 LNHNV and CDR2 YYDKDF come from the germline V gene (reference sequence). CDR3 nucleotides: TGTGCCACCAGCAGGAGACAGGGGAATAGCAATCAGCCCCAGCATTTT. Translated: CATSRRQGNSNQPQHF.

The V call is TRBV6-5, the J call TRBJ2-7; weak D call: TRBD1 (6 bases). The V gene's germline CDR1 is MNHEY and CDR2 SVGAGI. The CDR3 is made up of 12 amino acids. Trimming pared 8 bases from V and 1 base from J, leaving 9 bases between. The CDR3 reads CASRDISYEQYF. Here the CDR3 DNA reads TGTGCCAGCCGGGACATTTCCTACGAGCAGTACTTC.

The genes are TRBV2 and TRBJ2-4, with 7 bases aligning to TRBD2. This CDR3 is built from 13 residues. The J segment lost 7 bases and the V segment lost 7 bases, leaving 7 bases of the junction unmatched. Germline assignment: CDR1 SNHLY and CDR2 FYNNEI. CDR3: CASIGLDRNIQYF. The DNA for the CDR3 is TGTGCCAGCATTGGACTAGATAGGAACATTCAGTACTTC.

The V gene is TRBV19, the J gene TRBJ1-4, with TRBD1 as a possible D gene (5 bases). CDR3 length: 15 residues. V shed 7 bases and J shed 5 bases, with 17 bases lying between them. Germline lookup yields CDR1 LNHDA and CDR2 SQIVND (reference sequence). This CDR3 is CASTDGTGKNEKLFF. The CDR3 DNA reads TGTGCCAGTACCGACGGGACGGGGAAGAATGAAAAACTGTTTTTT.

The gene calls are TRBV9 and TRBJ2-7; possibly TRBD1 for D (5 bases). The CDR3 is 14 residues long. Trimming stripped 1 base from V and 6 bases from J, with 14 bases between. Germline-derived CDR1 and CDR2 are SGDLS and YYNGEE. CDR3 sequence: CASSVRGWGGEQYF. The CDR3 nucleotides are TGTGCCAGCAGCGTACGTGGGTGGGGCGGCGAGCAGTACTTC.

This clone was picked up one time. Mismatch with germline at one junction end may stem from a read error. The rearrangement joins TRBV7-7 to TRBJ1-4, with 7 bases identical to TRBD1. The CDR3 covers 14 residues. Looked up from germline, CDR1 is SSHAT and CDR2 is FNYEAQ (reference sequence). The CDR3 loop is CASSLTGTNEKLFF. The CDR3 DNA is TGTGCTAGCAGCTTGACAGGGACTAATGAAAAACTGTTTTTT.

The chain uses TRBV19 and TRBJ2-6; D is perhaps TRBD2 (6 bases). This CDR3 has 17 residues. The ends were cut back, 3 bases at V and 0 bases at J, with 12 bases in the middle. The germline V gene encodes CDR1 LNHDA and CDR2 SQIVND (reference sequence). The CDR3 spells CASSIQGGSSGANVLTF. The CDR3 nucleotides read TGTGCCAGTAGTATCCAGGGAGGTTCCTCTGGGGCCAACGTCCTGACTTTC.